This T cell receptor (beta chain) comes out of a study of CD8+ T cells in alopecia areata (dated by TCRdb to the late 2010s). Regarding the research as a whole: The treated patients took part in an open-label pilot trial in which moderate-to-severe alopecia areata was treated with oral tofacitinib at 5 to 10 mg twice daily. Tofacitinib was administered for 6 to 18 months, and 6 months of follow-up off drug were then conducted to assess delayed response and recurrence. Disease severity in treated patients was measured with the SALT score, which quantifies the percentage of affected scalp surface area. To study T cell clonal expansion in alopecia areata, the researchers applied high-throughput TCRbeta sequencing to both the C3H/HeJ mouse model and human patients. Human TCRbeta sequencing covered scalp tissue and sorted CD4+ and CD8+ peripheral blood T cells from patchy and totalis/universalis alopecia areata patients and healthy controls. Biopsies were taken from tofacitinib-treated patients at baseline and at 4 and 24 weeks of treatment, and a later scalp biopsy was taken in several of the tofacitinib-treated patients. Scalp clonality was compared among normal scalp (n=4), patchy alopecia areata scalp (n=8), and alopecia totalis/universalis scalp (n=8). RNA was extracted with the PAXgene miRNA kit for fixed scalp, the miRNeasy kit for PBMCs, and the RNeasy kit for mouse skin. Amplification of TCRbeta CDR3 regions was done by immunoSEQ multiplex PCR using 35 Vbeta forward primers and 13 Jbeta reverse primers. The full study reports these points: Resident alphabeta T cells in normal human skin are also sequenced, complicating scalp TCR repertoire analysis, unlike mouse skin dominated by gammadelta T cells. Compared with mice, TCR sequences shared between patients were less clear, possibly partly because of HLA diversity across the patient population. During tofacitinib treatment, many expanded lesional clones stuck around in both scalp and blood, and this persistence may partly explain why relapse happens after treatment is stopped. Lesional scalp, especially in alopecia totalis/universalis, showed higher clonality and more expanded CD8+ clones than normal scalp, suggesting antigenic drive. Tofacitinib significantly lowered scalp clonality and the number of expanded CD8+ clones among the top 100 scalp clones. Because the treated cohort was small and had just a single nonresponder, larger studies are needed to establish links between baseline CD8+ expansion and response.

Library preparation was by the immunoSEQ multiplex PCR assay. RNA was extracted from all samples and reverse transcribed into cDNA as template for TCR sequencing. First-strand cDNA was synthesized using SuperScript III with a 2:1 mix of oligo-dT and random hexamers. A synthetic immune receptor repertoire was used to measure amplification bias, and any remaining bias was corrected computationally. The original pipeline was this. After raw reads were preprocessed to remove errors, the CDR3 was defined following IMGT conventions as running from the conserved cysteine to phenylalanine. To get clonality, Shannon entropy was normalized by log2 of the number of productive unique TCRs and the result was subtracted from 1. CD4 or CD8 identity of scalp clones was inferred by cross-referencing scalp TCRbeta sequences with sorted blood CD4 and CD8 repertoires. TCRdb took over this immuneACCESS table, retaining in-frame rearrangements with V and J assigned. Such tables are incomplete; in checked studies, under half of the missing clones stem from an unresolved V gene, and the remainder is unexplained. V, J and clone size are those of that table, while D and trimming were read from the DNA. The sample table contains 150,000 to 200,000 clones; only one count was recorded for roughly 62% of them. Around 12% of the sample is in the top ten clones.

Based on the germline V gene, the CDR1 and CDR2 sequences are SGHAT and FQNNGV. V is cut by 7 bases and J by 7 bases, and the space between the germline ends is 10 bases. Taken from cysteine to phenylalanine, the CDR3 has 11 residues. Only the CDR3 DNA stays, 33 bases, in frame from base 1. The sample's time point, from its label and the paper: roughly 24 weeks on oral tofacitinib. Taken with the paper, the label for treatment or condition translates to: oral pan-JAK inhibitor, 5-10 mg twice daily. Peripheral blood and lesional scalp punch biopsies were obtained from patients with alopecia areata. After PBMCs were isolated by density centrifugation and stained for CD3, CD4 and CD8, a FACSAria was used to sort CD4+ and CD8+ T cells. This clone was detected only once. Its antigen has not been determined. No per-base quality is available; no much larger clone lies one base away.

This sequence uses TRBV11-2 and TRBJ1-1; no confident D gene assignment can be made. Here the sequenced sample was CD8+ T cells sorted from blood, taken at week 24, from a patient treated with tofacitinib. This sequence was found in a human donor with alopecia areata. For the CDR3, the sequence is CASKILNEAFF. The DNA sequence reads TGTGCCAGCAAAATACTGAATGAAGCTTTCTTT.